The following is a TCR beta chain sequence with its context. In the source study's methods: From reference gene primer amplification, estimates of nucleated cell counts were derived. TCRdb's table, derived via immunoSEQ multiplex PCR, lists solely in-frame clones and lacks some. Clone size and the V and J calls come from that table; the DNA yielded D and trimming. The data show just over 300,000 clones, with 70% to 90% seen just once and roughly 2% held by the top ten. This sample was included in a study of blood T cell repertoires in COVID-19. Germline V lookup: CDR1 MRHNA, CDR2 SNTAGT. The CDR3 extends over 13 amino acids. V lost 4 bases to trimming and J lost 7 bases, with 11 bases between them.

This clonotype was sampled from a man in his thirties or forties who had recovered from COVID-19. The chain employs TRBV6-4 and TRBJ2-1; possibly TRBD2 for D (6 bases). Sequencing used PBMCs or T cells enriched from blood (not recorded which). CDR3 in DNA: TGTGCCAGCAGTGGGGGGGTGGGAAATGAGCAGTTCTTC. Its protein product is CASSGGVGNEQFF.